The 29 T cell receptor beta chains given below trace back to one sample, sequenced in a study of blood T cells in healthy people across ages. PCR was performed a second time for about 7 to 11 cycles using a sample-barcoded 5' primer and a J-beta primer mix. Each CDR3 protein gets one entry after TCRdb re-called the 5' RACE reads with MiXCR. The sample lists roughly 860,000 distinct CDR3 sequences, about 59% seen once, with 25% to 30% in the top ten. Sequencing was performed on blood. Receptors originate from a man younger than 40 in good health.

The chain uses TRBV7-6 and TRBJ2-5, with D possibly being TRBD2 (7 bases). Germline assignment: CDR1 SGHVS and CDR2 FNYEAQ. This CDR3 comprises 14 residues. With 4 bases removed from V and 2 bases from J, the gap between germline ends came to 11 bases. The CDR3 region is CASSSRGAQETQYF. CDR3 in DNA: TGTGCCAGCAGCTCTCGGGGGGCGCAAGAGACCCAGTACTTC.

The chain uses TRBV12-3 or TRBV12-4 and TRBJ1-1; a weak D match, TRBD1 (6 bases). This CDR3 contains 13 residues. The germline V and J ends were trimmed by 6 bases and 0 bases, with 8 bases remaining between them. CDR3: CASSGQMNTEAFF. In nucleotides, the CDR3 is TGTGCCAGCAGCGGACAGATGAACACTGAAGCTTTCTTT.

The V call is TRBV28, the J call TRBJ2-7, with D possibly being TRBD1 or TRBD2 (6 bases each). The germline CDR1 and CDR2 sequences are MDHEN and SYDVKM. The V gene lost 5 bases and the J gene lost 3 bases, with 20 bases spanning the gap. The CDR3 sequence is 16 residues long. CDR3 loop: CASSPEGPTGYYEQYF. The CDR3 DNA is TGTGCCAGCAGTCCGGAGGGCCCTACAGGGTACTACGAGCAGTACTTC.

The J gene is TRBJ2-7, the V gene TRBV7-2, with a tentative D call TRBD2 (6 bases). The length of the CDR3 is 13 residues. Per germline, CDR1 SGHTA and CDR2 FQGNSA. Trimming pared 5 bases from V and 5 bases from J, leaving 13 bases between. Here the CDR3 reads CASSLSPGDEQYF. The DNA for the CDR3 is TGTGCCAGCAGCCTCTCCCCGGGGGACGAGCAGTACTTC.

This clonotype was found a few times. The chain carries TRBV28 and TRBJ1-2; no clear D gene. CDR1 and CDR2 from the germline V gene are MDHEN and SYDVKM. V lost 0 bases, J lost 8 bases, and 10 bases lay in between. CDR3 length equals 13 residues. In DNA form, the CDR3 reads TGTGCCAGCAGTTTATGGGGCAGGAACGGCTACACCTTC. It is translated as CASSLWGRNGYTF.

The chain is built from TRBV5-1 and TRBJ1-2; 7 nucleotides line up with TRBD1. The germline CDR1 and CDR2 sequences are SGHRS and YFSETQ. The CDR3 loop spans 14 amino acids. Trimming removed 4 bases from V and 4 bases from J; junction bases left unmatched: 7. The CDR3 DNA reads TGCGCCAGCAGCCCCAATCCAGGGGGCTATGGCTACACCTTC. Translation gives CASSPNPGGYGYTF.

This clonotype was picked up a small number of times. The V and J genes are TRBV6-5 and TRBJ1-4; D is possibly TRBD1 (6 bases). Trimming cost V 0 bases and J 6 bases, with 14 bases left between them. Germline CDR1 is MNHEY and CDR2 is SVGAGI. The CDR3 sequence is 16 residues long. The CDR3 loop is CASSYSIGQIYEKLFF. The DNA of the CDR3 is TGTGCCAGCAGTTACTCGATAGGACAGATTTATGAAAAACTGTTTTTT.

The rearrangement joins TRBV12-3 or TRBV12-4 to TRBJ2-3; the match to TRBD2 covers 10 bases. The trim removed 6 bases at V and 5 bases at J, leaving 5 bases unmatched. This CDR3 has 14 amino acids. CDR3 coding DNA: TGTGCCAGCAGCAGCGGGGGGGGTCTAGATACGCAGTATTTT. Translating gives CASSSGGGLDTQYF.

J is TRBJ2-5 and V is TRBV2; TRBD2 aligns across 7 bases. The length of the CDR3 is 14 residues. V dropped 4 bases and J dropped 5; count of bases not matched to a gene: 7. Germline V gives CDR1 SNHLY, CDR2 FYNNEI. Written as DNA, the CDR3 is TGTGCCAGCAGTGTGCAAGGGGAGGGTGAGACCCAGTACTTC. Its translation is CASSVQGEGETQYF.

This CDR3 is CASSLEGVEQFF. In DNA form, the CDR3 reads TGTGCCAGCAGCTTAGAGGGAGTTGAGCAGTTCTTC. The V and J genes are TRBV7-3 and TRBJ2-1; perhaps TRBD2 as D (5 bases). V was clipped by 2 bases and J by 9 bases, with 8 bases between them. The length of the CDR3 is 12 residues. CDR1 and CDR2 from the germline V gene are SGHTA and FQGTGA.

This clonotype has only a few counts. The rearrangement links TRBV7-2 to TRBJ2-3; the D is unclear. The CDR3 sequence is 15 residues long. In germline, CDR1 is SGHTA, CDR2 FQGNSA. V lost 5 bases and J 0 bases, leaving 12 bases between the germline ends. This CDR3 is CASSPFPRSTDTQYF. In DNA, the CDR3 is TGTGCCAGCAGCCCGTTCCCCCGAAGCACAGATACGCAGTATTTT.

This clonotype was detected only once. CDR3 nucleotides: TGTGCCAGCAGTTACTCGTTCGCCAGGGGGCTAGGCAATCAGCCCCAGCATTTT. Amino acid sequence: CASSYSFARGLGNQPQHF. The chain carries TRBV6-2 or TRBV6-3 and TRBJ1-5; 8 bases map to TRBD1. V gave up 0 bases and J gave up 2 bases; unmatched junction bases: 9. Germline lookup yields CDR1 MNHEY and CDR2 SVGEGT. CDR3 length: 18 residues.

The DNA for the CDR3 is TGTGCCATCAGTGATGCCAGATACTCGAACACCGGGGAGCTGTTTTTT. It is translated as CAISDARYSNTGELFF. This chain links TRBV10-3 with TRBJ2-2, with D uncertain. Germline values: CDR1 ENHRY, CDR2 SYGVKD. The CDR3 contains 16 residues. V was clipped by 3 bases and J by 0 bases, with 11 bases between them.

The CDR3 DNA follows: TGTGCCAGCAGCCAAGCCAGGGCGTACGGGCAGTACTTC. Translated, it gives CASSQARAYGQYF. The chain carries TRBV14 and TRBJ2-5; possibly TRBD1 for D (5 bases). Trimming removed 1 base from V and 11 bases from J, with 14 bases in between. Germline loops: CDR1 SGHDN, CDR2 FVKESK. The CDR3 is 13 residues long.

The chain is built from TRBV20-1 and TRBJ2-7, with 7 positions matching TRBD1. Germline CDR1 and CDR2: DFQATT and SNEGSKA (reference sequence). Trimming at V came to 2 bases and at J to 3 bases, leaving 10 bases not matched to a gene. This CDR3 comprises 15 residues. CDR3 amino acids: CSARPGRGRGYEQYF. CDR3 coding DNA: TGCAGTGCTAGACCGGGTAGGGGGCGCGGCTACGAGCAGTACTTC.

This sequence joins TRBV13 and TRBJ2-1; TRBD2 aligns across 14 bases. The V gene end was trimmed by 6 bases and the J gene end by 2 bases; junction bases not matched to a gene: 12. CDR3 length: 19 amino acids. CDR1 is PRHDT and CDR2 is FYEKMQ in the germline V gene (reference sequence). The CDR3 is CASSSLGTSGGYPYNEQFF. CDR3 coding DNA: TGTGCCAGCAGTTCACTAGGGACTAGCGGGGGCTACCCCTACAATGAGCAGTTCTTC.

CDR3 sequence: CASSCLSTLRRQKLHGYTF. The DNA of the CDR3 is TGTGCCAGCAGCTGCCTCTCAACCCTCCGACGACAGAAGCTCCATGGCTACACCTTC. The rearrangement links TRBV21-1 to TRBJ1-2. TRBV21-1 is deemed a pseudogene. The CDR3 extends over 19 amino acids.

This clonotype was seen more than once but under ten times. The chain couples TRBV7-2 to TRBJ2-5; 10 bases are a match to TRBD2. Germline loops: CDR1 SGHTA, CDR2 FQGNSA. The CDR3 totals 15 residues. With V trimmed by 4 bases and J by 4 bases, 6 bases remained unmatched. CDR3 nucleotides: TGTGCCAGCAGCTCAACTAGCGGGGAGGGAGAGACCCAGTACTTC. Encoded protein: CASSSTSGEGETQYF.

This clonotype was seen only a few times. The chain joins TRBV20-1 to TRBJ2-1; D call uncertain. The CDR3 length is 11 residues. The V gene's germline CDR1 is DFQATT and CDR2 SNEGSKA (reference sequence). Between the trimmed V and J ends, which lost 0 bases and 8 bases, there was a span of 5 bases. The CDR3 sequence is CSAREGYEQFF. In nucleotides, the CDR3 is TGCAGTGCTAGAGAGGGCTATGAGCAGTTCTTC.

V is TRBV4-3 and J is TRBJ1-2; D not certain. Trimming stripped 4 bases from V and 4 bases from J, with 22 bases between. Germline CDR1 LGHNA, CDR2 YSLEER. The CDR3 loop spans 17 amino acids. The CDR3 sequence: CASSPGLGESWAYGYTF. CDR3 nucleotides: TGCGCCAGCAGCCCCGGGTTAGGCGAGTCTTGGGCCTATGGCTACACCTTC.

The chain joins TRBV6-6 to TRBJ2-1; D not certain. Germline loops: CDR1 MNHNY, CDR2 SVGAGI (reference sequence). The V gene lost 1 base and the J gene lost 9 bases, with 7 bases spanning the gap. The CDR3 is made up of 12 amino acids. CDR3 sequence: CASSYLEVEQFF. The DNA for the CDR3 is TGTGCCAGCAGTTACTTAGAAGTTGAGCAGTTCTTC.

The genes are TRBV29-1 and TRBJ1-2; a weak D match, TRBD1 (5 bases). Germline loops: CDR1 SQVTM, CDR2 ANQGSEA. Trimming pared 7 bases from V and 6 bases from J, leaving 21 bases between. This CDR3 comprises 14 residues. CDR3 sequence: CSAQGHYDLDGYTF. DNA of the CDR3: TGCAGCGCCCAAGGACATTATGACTTGGATGGCTACACCTTC.

V gene TRBV6-6 combines with J gene TRBJ1-5, with D maybe TRBD1 (5 bases). V shed 5 bases and J shed 0 bases, with 11 bases lying between them. The germline V gene encodes CDR1 MNHNY and CDR2 SVGAGI (reference sequence). This CDR3 contains 15 residues. The CDR3 protein is CASSHGTASNQPQHF. The CDR3 nucleotides are TGTGCCAGCAGTCACGGGACGGCTAGCAATCAGCCCCAGCATTTT.

This chain uses TRBV28 with TRBJ1-6; D is unresolved. Germline-derived CDR1 and CDR2 are MDHEN and SYDVKM. The germline V and J ends were trimmed by 1 base and 6 bases, with 13 bases remaining between them. This CDR3 spans 16 amino acids. The CDR3 DNA sequence: TGTGCCAGCAGTTTATTGGCCCCCGGGTCTAATTCACCCCTCCACTTT. It encodes CASSLLAPGSNSPLHF. Variable domain in full (rest from reference TRBV28 and TRBJ1-6): DVKVTQSSRYLVKRTGEKVFLECVQDMDHENMFWYRQDPGLGLRLIYFSYDVKMKEKGDIPEGYSVSREKKERFSLILESASTNQTSMYLCASSLLAPGSNSPLHFGNGTRLTVT.

This clonotype was counted ten times or more. The chain couples TRBV28 to TRBJ2-5; 7 nucleotides agree with TRBD1. This CDR3 region has 13 residues. Trimming took 7 bases from V and 1 from J; bases not matched to a gene: 3. Germline V gene data show CDR1 as MDHEN and CDR2 as SYDVKM. The chain's CDR3 is CASMPGGQETQYF. The CDR3 nucleotides are TGTGCCAGCATGCCAGGGGGCCAAGAGACCCAGTACTTC.

The rearrangement uses TRBV9 and TRBJ2-1; TRBD1 matches 10 bases. The CDR3 is made up of 16 amino acids. Per germline, CDR1 SGDLS and CDR2 YYNGEE. Trimming at V came to 3 bases and at J to 7 bases, leaving 10 bases not matched to a gene. The CDR3 region is CASSEPGQGLRNEQFF. The CDR3 DNA follows: TGTGCCAGCAGCGAACCGGGACAGGGGCTCCGAAATGAGCAGTTCTTC.

The chain carries TRBV15 and TRBJ2-4; D might be TRBD1 or TRBD2, each matching 5 bases. The CDR3 has 18 residues. Germline CDR1 LNHNV, CDR2 YYDKDF (reference sequence). V was pared by 0 bases and J by 2 bases, with 17 bases between. CDR3 loop: CATSRDLVGTVTKNIQYF. CDR3 DNA sequence: TGTGCCACCAGCAGAGATCTCGTGGGGACGGTCACCAAAAACATTCAGTACTTC.

J is TRBJ2-7 and V is TRBV25-1; D is undetermined. The CDR3 is 13 amino acids. Per germline, CDR1 MGHDK and CDR2 SYGVNS. Trimming took off 5 bases at V and 4 bases at J, with 12 bases between the two ends. The CDR3 sequence is CASSWSDRYEQYF. The DNA of the CDR3 is TGTGCCAGCAGTTGGTCAGATCGGTACGAGCAGTACTTC.

The chain employs TRBV9 and TRBJ2-1, with no clear D. The CDR3 is made up of 13 amino acids. Germline V lookup: CDR1 SGDLS, CDR2 YYNGEE. The V gene lost 3 bases and the J gene lost 5 bases, with 9 bases spanning the gap. Written as DNA, the CDR3 is TGTGCCAGCAGCGCCTCAGGAGACAATGAGCAGTTCTTC. This translates into CASSASGDNEQFF.